The 23 T cell receptor beta chains below come from one sample, sequenced in a study of T cell responses to AZD1222 COVID-19 vaccine (dated by TCRdb to the early 2020s). Libraries were built with the immunoSEQ multiplex PCR assay. As stored in TCRdb, this immuneACCESS dataset retains in-frame rearrangements with V and J assigned. A fraction of the clones does not appear; measured against another copy, unresolved V genes explain less than half of the discrepancy, and the remainder lacks a known reason. In all, the sample holds about 94,000 clones, and 88% of those were seen once. The top ten clonotypes cover 12% of the sample. Interpreted using the paper, the time point label stands for: about 28 days (+/-7) after the second vaccine dose. The input for sequencing was peripheral blood, taken 28 days after the second AZD1222 dose. The origin of the receptors is an adult who received the AZD1222 COVID-19 vaccine.

The rearrangement uses TRBV29-1 and TRBJ2-6, with D possibly being TRBD1 (6 bases). Germline CDR1 is SQVTM and CDR2 is ANQGSEA. V was clipped by 4 bases and J by 3 bases, with 10 bases between them. There are 14 residues in the CDR3. DNA for the CDR3: TGCAGCGTTGTGGGGGCCCTTGGGGCCAACGTCCTGACTTTC. Encoded protein: CSVVGALGANVLTF.

The chain recombines TRBV28 with TRBJ1-5, with D hard to call. With 1 base removed from V and 1 base from J, the gap between germline ends came to 20 bases. The CDR3 length is 19 residues. CDR1 and CDR2 from the germline V gene are MDHEN and SYDVKM. CDR3 sequence (DNA): TGTGCCAGCAGTTTATTGGGAACCGGGAACCTGGGCAGCAATCAGCCCCAGCATTTT. Amino acids: CASSLLGTGNLGSNQPQHF.

The chain joins TRBV19 to TRBJ1-6; D is unclear. Germline V gene data show CDR1 as LNHDA and CDR2 as SQIVND (reference sequence). Trimming removed 6 bases at V and 5 bases at J, with 11 bases between. The CDR3 sequence is 14 residues long. CDR3 coding DNA: TGTGCCAGTAGGCCAGTTGGGGATAATTCACCCCTCCACTTT. Translating gives CASRPVGDNSPLHF.

The chain carries TRBV10-2 and TRBJ1-6; D unresolved. V lost 0 bases, J lost 5 bases, and 11 bases lay in between. The CDR3 is 16 residues long. Germline-derived CDR1 and CDR2 are WSHSY and SAAADI. The CDR3 sequence: CASSESRYRNNSPLHF. In DNA form, the CDR3 reads TGCGCCAGCAGTGAGTCTCGGTACCGAAATAATTCACCCCTCCACTTT.

The chain carries TRBV11-3 and TRBJ1-4, with TRBD1 identical over 10 bases. Germline V gene data show CDR1 as SGHNT and CDR2 as YENEEA. The CDR3 has 16 amino acids. J gave up 7 bases and V 5 bases, and 10 bases lay outside the gene matches. CDR3: CASSLGSGQGIEKLFF. The CDR3 DNA follows: TGTGCCAGCAGCCTGGGATCGGGACAGGGGATTGAAAAACTGTTTTTT.

The V gene is TRBV9, the J gene TRBJ2-5, with D unclear. Trimming shortened V by 4 bases and J by 1 base, and 11 bases separated the two germline ends. The germline CDR1 and CDR2 sequences are SGDLS and YYNGEE. The CDR3 loop spans 14 amino acids. CDR3 region: CASSLPGPQETQYF. The DNA of the CDR3 is TGTGCCAGCAGCCTCCCGGGCCCCCAAGAGACCCAGTACTTC.

V gene TRBV9 combines with J gene TRBJ2-1, with 11 bases fitting TRBD2. CDR1 is SGDLS and CDR2 is YYNGEE in the germline V gene. There are 15 residues in the CDR3. V lost 4 bases to trimming and J lost 4 bases; unmatched junction nucleotides: 4. The CDR3 DNA sequence: TGTGCCAGCAGCTTTAGCGGGAGGGCATACAATGAGCAGTTCTTC. Protein sequence: CASSFSGRAYNEQFF.

V gene TRBV13 combines with J gene TRBJ1-4; maybe TRBD1 (5 bases). The V gene lost 2 bases and the J gene lost 6 bases, with 16 bases spanning the gap. From germline, CDR1 is PRHDT and CDR2 FYEKMQ (reference sequence). CDR3 size: 16 residues. CDR3 sequence: CASSLRGFLGDEKLFF. CDR3 DNA: TGTGCCAGCAGCTTAAGGGGTTTTTTGGGGGATGAAAAACTGTTTTTT. The full variable domain, its missing parts supplied by reference TRBV13 and TRBJ1-4, is AAGVIQSPRHLIKEKRETATLKCYPIPRHDTVYWYQQGPGQDPQFLISFYEKMQSDKGSIPDRFSAQQFSDYHSELNMSSLELGDSALYFCASSLRGFLGDEKLFFGSGTQLSVL.

The chain uses TRBV4-1 and TRBJ1-5, with D perhaps TRBD1 (5 bases). Per the germline V gene, CDR1 is MGHRA and CDR2 is YSYEKL. V shed 2 bases and J shed 1 base, with 24 bases lying between them. The CDR3 extends over 20 amino acids. This chain's CDR3 is CASSQPPATRGGMSNQPQHF. In DNA form, the CDR3 reads TGCGCCAGCAGCCAACCCCCCGCGACACGGGGCGGAATGAGCAATCAGCCCCAGCATTTT.

This chain joins TRBV11-3 and TRBJ2-7; D perhaps matches TRBD1 (6 bases). The CDR3 covers 14 residues. V was clipped by 1 base and J by 2 bases, with 9 bases between them. The germline CDR1 and CDR2 sequences are SGHNT and YENEEA. The CDR3 sequence: CASSLAQGTYEQYF. The CDR3 DNA reads as TGTGCCAGCAGCTTAGCACAGGGAACCTACGAGCAGTACTTC.

The chain joins TRBV3-1 (or the pseudogene TRBV3-2) to TRBJ1-3; D call uncertain. V was shortened by 0 bases and J by 0 bases, with 12 bases between the two germline ends. This CDR3 has 17 amino acids. The germline V gene has CDR1 LGHDT and CDR2 YNNKEL (reference sequence). The CDR3 DNA follows: TGTGCCAGCAGCCAAGAGTTACCAGGCATCTCTGGAAACACCATATATTTT. It specifies CASSQELPGISGNTIYF.

This clone was picked up one time. In nucleotides, the CDR3 is TGTGCCAGCAGCTTAGGGCCCGGGACTAGTCCTTTGCAGTACTTC. Its translation: CASSLGPGTSPLQYF. The chain recombines TRBV7-2 with TRBJ2-7; 8 bases are shared with TRBD2. The germline gives CDR1 SGHTA, CDR2 FQGNSA. The CDR3 contains 15 residues. V shed 1 base, J shed 9 bases, and the junction held 11 bases outside the gene matches.

The chain joins TRBV27 to TRBJ2-7, with D possibly TRBD2 on 6 matching bases. The CDR3 totals 15 residues. Trimming removed 2 bases from V and 4 bases from J, with 15 bases in between. Germline V lookup: CDR1 MNHEY, CDR2 SMNVEV (reference sequence). The CDR3 DNA follows: TGTGCCAGCAGTTTAGGAATAGGTCGGGGGTACGAGCAGTACTTC. Translating it yields CASSLGIGRGYEQYF.

The rearrangement joins TRBV25-1 to TRBJ2-2; 7 nucleotides match TRBD1. Looked up from germline, CDR1 is MGHDK and CDR2 is SYGVNS. With V trimmed by 2 bases and J by 0 bases, 3 bases remained unmatched. The CDR3 extends over 16 amino acids. CDR3 amino acids: CASSEHRGANTGELFF. The DNA for the CDR3 is TGTGCCAGCAGTGAACACAGGGGAGCGAACACCGGGGAGCTGTTTTTT.

This chain links TRBV4-1 with TRBJ1-5; D gene uncertain. V dropped 1 base and J dropped 2 bases, with 12 bases sitting between them. The CDR3 is 16 amino acids. CDR1 and CDR2 (germline): MGHRA, YSYEKL. The CDR3 nucleotides read TGCGCCAGCAGCCAAGTCGGGGTGGTGGGCAATCAGCCCCAGCATTTT. Protein: CASSQVGVVGNQPQHF.

This sequence joins TRBV15 and TRBJ2-3; D is unresolved. The CDR3 is 14 residues long. Germline CDR1 LNHNV, CDR2 YYDKDF (reference sequence). V lost 0 bases and J lost 7, with 11 bases in between. For the CDR3, the DNA is TGTGCCACCAGCAGAGATGCGCTGGGGTATACGCAGTATTTT. This translates into CATSRDALGYTQYF. Supplemented by reference TRBV15 and TRBJ2-3, the full variable domain reads DAMVIQNPRYQVTQFGKPVTLSCSQTLNHNVMYWYQQKSSQAPKLLFHYYDKDFNNEADTPDNFQSRRPNTSFCFLDIRSPGLGDTAMYLCATSRDALGYTQYFGPGTRLTVL.

This chain connects TRBV6-5 to TRBJ1-1; D call uncertain. Trimming pared 5 bases from V and 5 bases from J, leaving 6 bases between. Per germline, CDR1 MNHEY and CDR2 SVGAGI. This CDR3 spans 11 amino acids. This CDR3 is CASSSATEAFF. Here the CDR3 DNA reads TGTGCCAGCAGTAGTGCGACTGAAGCTTTCTTT.

The rearrangement links TRBV7-9 to TRBJ2-3; no clear D. The CDR3 is 15 amino acids. Trimming stripped 1 base from V and 2 bases from J, with 10 bases between. In germline, CDR1 is SEHNR, CDR2 FQNEAQ (reference sequence). CDR3: CASSLGLKFTDTQYF. The CDR3 coding sequence is TGTGCCAGCAGCTTAGGGTTGAAATTCACAGATACGCAGTATTTT.

This clone was seen repeatedly, ten times or more. The V gene is TRBV11-3, the J gene TRBJ2-7; TRBD1 matches at 9 bases. Trimming took 2 bases from V and 4 from J; bases not matched to a gene: 12. Germline V gives CDR1 SGHNT, CDR2 YENEEA. The CDR3 covers 17 residues. The CDR3 region has the DNA TGTGCCAGCAGCTTAACTATGAGGGGACAGGGTCGGTACGAGCAGTACTTC. Translation: CASSLTMRGQGRYEQYF.

At least ten counts were recorded for this clone. J is TRBJ2-7 and V is TRBV7-2; TRBD1 agrees at 9 bases. The CDR3 loop spans 16 amino acids. Germline V gene sequence: CDR1 SGHTA, CDR2 FQGNSA. Unmatched junction bases numbered 7, after V lost 1 base and J lost 3 bases. The CDR3 reads CASSLDPPGQGYEQYF. CDR3 coding DNA: TGTGCCAGCAGCTTAGACCCACCGGGACAGGGCTACGAGCAGTACTTC.

This rearrangement joins TRBV2 to TRBJ2-3; 8 positions match TRBD1. The CDR3 runs 12 residues. J was trimmed by 3 bases and V by 10 bases; bases with no gene match: 3. Germline assignment: CDR1 SNHLY and CDR2 FYNNEI. The DNA for the CDR3 is TGTGCCACAGGGGGCAATACAGATACGCAGTATTTT. Protein: CATGGNTDTQYF.

In DNA, the CDR3 is TGTGCCAGCAGCGATACAGGGGAGCAAAGTCAGCCCCAGCATTTT. This gives the protein CASSDTGEQSQPQHF. V and J are TRBV4-2 and TRBJ1-5; 7 bases align to TRBD1. V lost 5 bases and J lost 6; bases outside the gene matches: 10. The CDR3 is made up of 15 amino acids. Per the germline V gene, CDR1 is LGHNA and CDR2 is YNFKEQ.

This clone was found once. The genes are TRBV5-4 and TRBJ2-3; D tentatively fits TRBD1 or TRBD2 (5 bases each). Germline V gene lookup returns CDR1 SGHNT and CDR2 YYREEE (reference sequence). Trimming cost V 0 bases and J 4 bases, with 9 bases left between them. The CDR3 runs to 14 residues. The DNA of the CDR3 is TGTGCCAGCAGCTTGGGGCAGGGACCAGATACGCAGTATTTT. Its protein is CASSLGQGPDTQYF.